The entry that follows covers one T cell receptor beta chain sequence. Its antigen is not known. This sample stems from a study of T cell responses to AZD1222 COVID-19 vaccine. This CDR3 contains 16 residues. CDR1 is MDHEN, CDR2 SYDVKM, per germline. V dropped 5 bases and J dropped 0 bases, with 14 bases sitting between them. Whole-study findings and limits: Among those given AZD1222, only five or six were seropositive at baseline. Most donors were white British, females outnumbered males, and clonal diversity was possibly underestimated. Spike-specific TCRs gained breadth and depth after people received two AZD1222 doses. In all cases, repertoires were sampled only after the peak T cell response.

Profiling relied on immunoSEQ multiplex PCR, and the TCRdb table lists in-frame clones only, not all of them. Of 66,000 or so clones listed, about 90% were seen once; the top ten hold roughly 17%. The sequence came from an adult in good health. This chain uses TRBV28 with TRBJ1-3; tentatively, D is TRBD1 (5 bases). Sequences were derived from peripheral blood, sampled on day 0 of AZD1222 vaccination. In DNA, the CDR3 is TGTGCCAGCAGTACCGGGACGGTTAGCTCTGGAAACACCATATATTTT. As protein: CASSTGTVSSGNTIYF.